This T cell receptor beta chain was sequenced during a study of human T cells and chemical hapten exposure. Turning to the study itself: During the roughly 25-week study period, patients had diphenylcyclopropenone applied to the scalp every week. Overall study findings and caveats: Significantly more large CDR3 similarity clusters arose among expanded TCRs than among controls.

In its sample, this clonotype was seen a few times. Its antigen is unknown. Trimming removed 2 bases from V and 1 base from J; junction bases left unmatched: 7. Germline V gene sequence: CDR1 SEHNR, CDR2 FQNEAQ (reference sequence). CDR3 length: 16 residues. Stated time point: patch test 3, about 24 weeks after DPC sensitization. Treatment described: therapeutic diphenylcyclopropenone sensitization with weekly scalp DPC. In the original analysis: Samples held a median of around 100,000 TCRs, range 23,224–690,600. TCRdb re-derived calls from the RACE reads in MiXCR, one entry per CDR3 protein. The V and J calls here are based on TCRdb, not the publication. The data contain about 200,000 distinct CDR3 sequences, 20% to 25% of them singletons.

The source material was whole blood, sampled in connection with sensitization to the hapten diphenylcyclopropenone (DPC). The source of this sequence is a woman aged 40 to 55 with alopecia areata. Some clones in this sample may be carry-over from other donors' samples. The chain recombines TRBV7-9 with TRBJ2-5, with 7 bases fitting TRBD2. CDR3 DNA: TGTGCCAGCAGCTTATTAGCGGGCTCCACCCAAGAGACCCAGTACTTC. It specifies CASSLLAGSTQETQYF.